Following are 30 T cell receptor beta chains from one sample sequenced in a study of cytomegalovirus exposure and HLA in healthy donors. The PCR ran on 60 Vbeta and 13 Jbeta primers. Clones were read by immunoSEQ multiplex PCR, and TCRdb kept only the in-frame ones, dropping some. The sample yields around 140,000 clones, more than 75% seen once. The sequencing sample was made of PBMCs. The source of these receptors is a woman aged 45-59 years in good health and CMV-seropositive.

The CDR3 DNA reads TGTGCCAGCAGCTTAACAGCCTACGAGCAGTACTTC. It specifies CASSLTAYEQYF. J is TRBJ2-7 and V is TRBV7-9; D is uncertain. In germline, CDR1 is SEHNR, CDR2 FQNEAQ (reference sequence). The CDR3 spans 12 residues. V was pared by 2 bases and J by 2 bases, with 4 bases between.

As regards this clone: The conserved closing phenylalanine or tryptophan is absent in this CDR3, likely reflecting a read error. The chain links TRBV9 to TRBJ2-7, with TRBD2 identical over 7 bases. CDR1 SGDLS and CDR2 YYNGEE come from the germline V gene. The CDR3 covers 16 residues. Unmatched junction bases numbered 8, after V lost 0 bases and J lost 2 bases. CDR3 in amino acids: CASSVVRGSLPYEQYL. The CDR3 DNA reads TGTGCCAGCAGCGTAGTTCGCGGGAGTCTCCCCTACGAGCAGTACCTC.

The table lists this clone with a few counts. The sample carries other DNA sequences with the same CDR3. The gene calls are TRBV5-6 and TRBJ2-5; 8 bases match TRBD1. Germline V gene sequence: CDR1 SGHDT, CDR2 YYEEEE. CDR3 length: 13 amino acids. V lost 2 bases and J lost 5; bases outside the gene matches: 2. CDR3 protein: CASSFRTGETQYF. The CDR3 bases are TGTGCCAGCAGCTTTCGGACAGGGGAGACCCAGTACTTC.

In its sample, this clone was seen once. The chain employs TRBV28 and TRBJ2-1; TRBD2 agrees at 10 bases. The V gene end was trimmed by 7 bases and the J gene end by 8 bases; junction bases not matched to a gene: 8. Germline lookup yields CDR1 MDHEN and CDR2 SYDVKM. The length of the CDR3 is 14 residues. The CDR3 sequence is CASTSSGSSYEQFF. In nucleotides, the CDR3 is TGTGCCAGCACCTCTAGCGGGAGCAGCTATGAGCAGTTCTTC.

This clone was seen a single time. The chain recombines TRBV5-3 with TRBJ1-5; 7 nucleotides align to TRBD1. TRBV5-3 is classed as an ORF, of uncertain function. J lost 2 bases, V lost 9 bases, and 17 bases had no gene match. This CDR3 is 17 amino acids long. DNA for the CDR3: TGTGCCACCCTAGGGGGACAGCGCGGCGGGGGCAATCAGCCCCAGCATTTT. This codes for CATLGGQRGGGNQPQHF.

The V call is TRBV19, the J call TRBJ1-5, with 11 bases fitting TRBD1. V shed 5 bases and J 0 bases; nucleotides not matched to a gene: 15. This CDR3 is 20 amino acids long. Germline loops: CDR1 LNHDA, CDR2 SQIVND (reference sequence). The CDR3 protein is CASSSTPLGQGVYSNQPQHF. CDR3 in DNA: TGTGCCAGTAGTTCAACCCCGTTGGGACAGGGGGTGTATAGCAATCAGCCCCAGCATTTT.

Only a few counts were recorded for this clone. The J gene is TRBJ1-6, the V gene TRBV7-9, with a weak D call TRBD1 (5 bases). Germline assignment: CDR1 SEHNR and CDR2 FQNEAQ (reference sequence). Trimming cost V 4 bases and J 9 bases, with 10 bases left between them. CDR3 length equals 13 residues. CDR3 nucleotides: TGTGCCAGCAGCTATACGGGACTTTCACCCCTCCACTTT. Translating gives CASSYTGLSPLHF. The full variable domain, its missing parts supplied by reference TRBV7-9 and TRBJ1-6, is DTGVSQNPRHKITKRGQNVTFRCDPISEHNRLYWYRQTLGQGPEFLTYFQNEAQLEKSRLLSDRFSAERPKGSFSTLEIQRTEQGDSAMYLCASSYTGLSPLHFGNGTRLTVT.

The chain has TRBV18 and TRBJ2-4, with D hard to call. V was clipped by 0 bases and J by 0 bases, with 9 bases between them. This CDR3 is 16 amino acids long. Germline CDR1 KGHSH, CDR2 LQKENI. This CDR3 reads CASSPPISLAKNIQYF. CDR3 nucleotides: TGTGCCAGCTCACCACCGATCTCACTAGCCAAAAACATTCAGTACTTC.

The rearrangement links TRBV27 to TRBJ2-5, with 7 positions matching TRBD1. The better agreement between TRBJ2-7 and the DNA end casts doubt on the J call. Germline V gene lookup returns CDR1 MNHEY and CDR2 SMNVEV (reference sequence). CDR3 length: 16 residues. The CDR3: CASSLNRDSVSYEQYF. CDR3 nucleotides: TGTGCCAGCAGCCTCAATAGGGACAGCGTCTCCTACGAGCAGTACTTC.

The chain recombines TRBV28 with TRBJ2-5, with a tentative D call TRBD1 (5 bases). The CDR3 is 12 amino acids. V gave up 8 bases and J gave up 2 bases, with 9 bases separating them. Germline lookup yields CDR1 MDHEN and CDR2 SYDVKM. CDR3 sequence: CASQRGQETQYF. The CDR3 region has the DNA TGTGCCAGCCAAAGGGGTCAAGAGACCCAGTACTTC.

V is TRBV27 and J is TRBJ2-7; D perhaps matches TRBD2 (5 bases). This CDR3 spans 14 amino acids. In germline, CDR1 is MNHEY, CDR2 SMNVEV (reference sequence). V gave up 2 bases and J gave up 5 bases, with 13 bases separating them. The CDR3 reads CASSLIHKEDEQYF. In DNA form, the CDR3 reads TGTGCCAGCAGTTTAATACACAAGGAGGACGAGCAGTACTTC.

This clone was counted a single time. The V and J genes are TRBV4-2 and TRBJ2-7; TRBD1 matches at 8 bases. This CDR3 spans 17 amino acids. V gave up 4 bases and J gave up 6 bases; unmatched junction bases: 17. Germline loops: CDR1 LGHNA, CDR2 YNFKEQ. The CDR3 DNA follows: TGTGCCAGCAGCCCCCGTTCGACAGGGGACGGAACCACCGAGCAGTACTTC. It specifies CASSPRSTGDGTTEQYF.

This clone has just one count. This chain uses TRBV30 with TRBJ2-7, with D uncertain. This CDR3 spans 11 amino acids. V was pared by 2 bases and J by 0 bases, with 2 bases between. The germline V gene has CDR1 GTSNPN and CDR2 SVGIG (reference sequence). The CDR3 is CAWSLSYEQYF. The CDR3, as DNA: TGTGCCTGGAGTCTCTCCTACGAGCAGTACTTC. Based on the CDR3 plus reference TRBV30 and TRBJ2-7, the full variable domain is SQTIHQWPATLVQPVGSPLSLECTVEGTSNPNLYWYRQAAGRGLQLLFYSVGIGQISSEVPQNLSASRPQDRQFILSSKKLLLSDSGFYLCAWSLSYEQYFGPGTRLTVT.

CDR3 coding DNA: TGTGCCAGCAGCTTGTTTCAGGGTCCAAATCAGCCCCAGCATTTT. Translation: CASSLFQGPNQPQHF. This rearrangement joins TRBV5-8 to TRBJ1-5, with D possibly matching TRBD1 (5 bases). Germline CDR1 and CDR2: SGHTS and YDEGEE. This CDR3 has 15 amino acids. V was trimmed by 1 base and J by 4 bases, leaving 12 bases between them.

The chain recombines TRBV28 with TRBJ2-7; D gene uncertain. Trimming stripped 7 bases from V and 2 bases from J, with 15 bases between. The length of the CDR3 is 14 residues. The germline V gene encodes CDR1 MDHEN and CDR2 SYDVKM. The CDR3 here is CASIRFAEPYEQYF. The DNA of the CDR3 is TGTGCCAGCATAAGGTTCGCGGAGCCCTACGAGCAGTACTTC.

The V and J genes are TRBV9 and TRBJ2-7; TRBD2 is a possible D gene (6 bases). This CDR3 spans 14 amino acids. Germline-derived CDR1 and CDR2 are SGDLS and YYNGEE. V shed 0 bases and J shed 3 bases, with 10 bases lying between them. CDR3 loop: CASSVGAGGYEQYF. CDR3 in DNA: TGTGCCAGCAGCGTAGGGGCCGGGGGCTACGAGCAGTACTTC.

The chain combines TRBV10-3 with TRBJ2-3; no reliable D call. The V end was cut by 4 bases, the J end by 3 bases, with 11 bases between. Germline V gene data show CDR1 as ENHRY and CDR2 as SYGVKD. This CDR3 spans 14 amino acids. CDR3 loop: CAISGGGFTDTQYF. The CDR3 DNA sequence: TGTGCCATCAGTGGAGGCGGTTTTACAGATACGCAGTATTTT.

CDR3 in DNA: TGCGCCAGCAGTCAATCGAGGAGGGTTGATTCACCCCTCCACTTT. Translated, it gives CASSQSRRVDSPLHF. This chain connects TRBV23-1 to TRBJ1-6, with unresolved D. TRBV23-1 is marked as an open reading frame, function uncertain. The CDR3 spans 15 residues. Trimming pared 0 bases from V and 8 bases from J, leaving 11 bases between.

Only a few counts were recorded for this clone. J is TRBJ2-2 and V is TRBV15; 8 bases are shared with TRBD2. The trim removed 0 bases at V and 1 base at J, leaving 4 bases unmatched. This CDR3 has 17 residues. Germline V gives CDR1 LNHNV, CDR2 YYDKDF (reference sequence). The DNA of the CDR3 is TGTGCCACCAGCAGAGATGTAAGCGGGGGGAACACCGGGGAGCTGTTTTTT. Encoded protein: CATSRDVSGGNTGELFF.

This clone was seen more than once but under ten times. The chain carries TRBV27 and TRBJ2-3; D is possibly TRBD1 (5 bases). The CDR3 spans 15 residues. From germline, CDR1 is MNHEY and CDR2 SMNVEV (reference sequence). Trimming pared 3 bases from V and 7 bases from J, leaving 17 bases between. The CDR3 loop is CASSLLGALGHTQYF. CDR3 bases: TGTGCCAGCAGTTTGTTAGGGGCCCTGGGGCATACGCAGTATTTT.

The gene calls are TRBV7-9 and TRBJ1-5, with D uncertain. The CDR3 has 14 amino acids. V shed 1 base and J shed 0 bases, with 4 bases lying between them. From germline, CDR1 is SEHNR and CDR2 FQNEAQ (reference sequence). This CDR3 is CASSLGDSNQPQHF. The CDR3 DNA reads TGTGCCAGCAGCTTAGGAGATAGCAATCAGCCCCAGCATTTT.

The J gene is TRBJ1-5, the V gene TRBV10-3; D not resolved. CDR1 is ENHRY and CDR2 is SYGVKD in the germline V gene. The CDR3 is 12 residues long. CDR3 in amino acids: CAVGLNNQPQHF. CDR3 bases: TGTGCTGTTGGGCTCAACAATCAGCCCCAGCATTTT.

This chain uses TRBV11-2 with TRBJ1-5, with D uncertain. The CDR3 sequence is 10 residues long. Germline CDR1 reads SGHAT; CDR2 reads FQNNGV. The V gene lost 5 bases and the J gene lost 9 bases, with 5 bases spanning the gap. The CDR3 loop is CASSPRPQHF. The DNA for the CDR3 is TGTGCCAGCAGCCCCCGGCCCCAGCATTTT.

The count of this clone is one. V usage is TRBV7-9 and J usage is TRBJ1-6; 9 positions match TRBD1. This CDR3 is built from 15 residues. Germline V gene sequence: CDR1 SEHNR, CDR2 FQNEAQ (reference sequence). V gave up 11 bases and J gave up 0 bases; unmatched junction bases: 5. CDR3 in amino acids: CAGGQGSSYNSPLHF. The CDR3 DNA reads TGTGCCGGAGGACAGGGGAGCTCCTATAATTCACCCCTCCACTTT.

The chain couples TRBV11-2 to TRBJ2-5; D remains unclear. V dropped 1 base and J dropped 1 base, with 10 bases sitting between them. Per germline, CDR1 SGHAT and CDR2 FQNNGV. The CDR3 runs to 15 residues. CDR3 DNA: TGTGCCAGCAGCTTAGTAGCACCTCCCCAAGAGACCCAGTACTTC. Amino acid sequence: CASSLVAPPQETQYF.

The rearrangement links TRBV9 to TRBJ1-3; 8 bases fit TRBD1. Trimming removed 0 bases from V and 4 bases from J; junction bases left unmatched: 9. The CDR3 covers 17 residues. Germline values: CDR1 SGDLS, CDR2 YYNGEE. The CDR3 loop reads CASSVDAGQVPGNTIYF. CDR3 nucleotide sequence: TGTGCCAGCAGCGTAGATGCGGGACAGGTACCAGGAAACACCATATATTTT.

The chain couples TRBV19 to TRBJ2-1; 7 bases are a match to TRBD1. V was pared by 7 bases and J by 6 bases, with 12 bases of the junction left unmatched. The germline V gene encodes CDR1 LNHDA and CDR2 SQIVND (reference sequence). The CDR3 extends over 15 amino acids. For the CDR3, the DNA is TGTGCCAGTAAAGATAGGACAGGACCCCTCAATGAGCAGTTCTTC. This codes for CASKDRTGPLNEQFF. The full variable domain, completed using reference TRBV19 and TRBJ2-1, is DGGITQSPKYLFRKEGQNVTLSCEQNLNHDAMYWYRQDPGQGLRLIYYSQIVNDFQKGDIAEGYSVSREKKESFPLTVTSAQKNPTAFYLCASKDRTGPLNEQFFGPGTRLTVL.

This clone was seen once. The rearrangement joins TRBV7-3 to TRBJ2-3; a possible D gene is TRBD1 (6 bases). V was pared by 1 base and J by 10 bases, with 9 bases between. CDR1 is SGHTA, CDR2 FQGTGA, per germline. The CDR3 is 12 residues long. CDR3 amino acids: CASSLRGPPQYF. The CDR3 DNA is TGTGCCAGCAGCTTAAGGGGGCCTCCGCAGTATTTT.

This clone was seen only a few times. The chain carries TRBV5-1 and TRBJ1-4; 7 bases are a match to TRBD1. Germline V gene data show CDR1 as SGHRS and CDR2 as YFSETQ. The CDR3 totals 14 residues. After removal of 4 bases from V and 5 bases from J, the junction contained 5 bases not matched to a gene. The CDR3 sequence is CASSRGQENEKLFF. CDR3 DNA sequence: TGCGCCAGCAGCAGAGGACAGGAGAATGAAAAACTGTTTTTT.

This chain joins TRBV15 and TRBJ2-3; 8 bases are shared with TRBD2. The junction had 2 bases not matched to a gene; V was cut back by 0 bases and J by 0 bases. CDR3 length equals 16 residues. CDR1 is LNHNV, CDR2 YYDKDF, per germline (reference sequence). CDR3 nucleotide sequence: TGTGCCACCAGCAGAGATCGGGGGGGGAGCACAGATACGCAGTATTTT. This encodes CATSRDRGGSTDTQYF.